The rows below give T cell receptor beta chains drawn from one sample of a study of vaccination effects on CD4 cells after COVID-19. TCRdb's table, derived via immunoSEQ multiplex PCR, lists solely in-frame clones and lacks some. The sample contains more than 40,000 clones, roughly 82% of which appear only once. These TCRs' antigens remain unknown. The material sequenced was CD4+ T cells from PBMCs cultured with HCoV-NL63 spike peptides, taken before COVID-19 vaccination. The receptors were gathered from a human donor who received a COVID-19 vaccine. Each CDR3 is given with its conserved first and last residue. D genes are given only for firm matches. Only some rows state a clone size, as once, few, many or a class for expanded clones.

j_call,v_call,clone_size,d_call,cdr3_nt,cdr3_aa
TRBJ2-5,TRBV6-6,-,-,TGTGCCAGCAGTTACGGGGGACCGGAGACCCAGTACTTC,CASSYGGPETQYF
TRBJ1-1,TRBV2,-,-,TGTGCCAGCGCCGTTACAGGGACGAGCGCCTCAGCTTTCTTT,CASAVTGTSASAFF
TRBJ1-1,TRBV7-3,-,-,TGTGCCAGCAGCTTAGTGGAGGGTTTTGAAGCTTTCTTT,CASSLVEGFEAFF
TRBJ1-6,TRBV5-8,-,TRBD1,TGTGCCAGCAGCCTTAACAGGGGTGTATCACCCCTCCACTTT,CASSLNRGVSPLHF
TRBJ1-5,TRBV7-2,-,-,TGTGCCAGCAGCCCCGGTCAGGAAGGGTCGCCCCAGCATTTT,CASSPGQEGSPQHF
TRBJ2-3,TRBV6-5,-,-,TGTGCCAGCAGTTACTCCCAGGGGTCTAGCACAGATACGCAGTATTTT,CASSYSQGSSTDTQYF
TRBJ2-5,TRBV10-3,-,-,TGTGCCATCAGTGAGTCGGCGGTCCTACAAGAGACCCAGTACTTC,CAISESAVLQETQYF
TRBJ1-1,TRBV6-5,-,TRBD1,TGTGCCAGCACTAATACCGGGACAGGGTACACTGAAGCTTTCTTT,CASTNTGTGYTEAFF
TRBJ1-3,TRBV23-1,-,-,TGCGCCAGCAGTGGGTACACCATATATTTT,CASSGYTIYF
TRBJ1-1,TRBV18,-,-,TGTGCCAGCTCACCGGACAAGAAGGTTGAAGCTTTCTTT,CASSPDKKVEAFF
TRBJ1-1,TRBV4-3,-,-,TGCGCCAGCAGCCATGATAGGGCAATGAACACTGAAGCTTTCTTT,CASSHDRAMNTEAFF
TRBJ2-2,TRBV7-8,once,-,TGTGCCAGCAGCCCCTACGGCGGGGAGCTGTTTTTT,CASSPYGGELFF
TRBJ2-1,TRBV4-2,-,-,TGTGCCAGCAGCCCCGGGGGCCTCTATAATGAGCAGTTCTTC,CASSPGGLYNEQFF
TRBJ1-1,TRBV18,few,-,TGTGCCAGCTCATCACCCTCGATCTCAGCAATGAACACTGAAGCTTTCTTT,CASSSPSISAMNTEAFF
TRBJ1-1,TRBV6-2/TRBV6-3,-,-,TGTGCCAGCAGTTACGGACACCATCTTGGGACTGAAGCTTTCTTT,CASSYGHHLGTEAFF
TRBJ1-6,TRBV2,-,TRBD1,TGTGCCAGCAGTCCCGGGACAGGGGGAAAGGGTTCACCCCTCCACTTT,CASSPGTGGKGSPLHF
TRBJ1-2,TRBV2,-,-,TGTGCCAGCCACTTCGGCTCCTATGGCTACACCTTC,CASHFGSYGYTF
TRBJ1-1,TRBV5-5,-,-,TGTGCCAGCAGCTTGGGGGGGATGGGTGAAGCTTTCTTT,CASSLGGMGEAFF
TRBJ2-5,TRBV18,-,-,TGTGCCAGCTCACCAAATGTCCAAGAGACCCAGTACTTC,CASSPNVQETQYF
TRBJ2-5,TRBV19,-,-,TGTGCCAGTAGTAGAAAGCGGGTAGGGCAAGAGACCCAGTACTTC,CASSRKRVGQETQYF
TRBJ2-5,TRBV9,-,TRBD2,TGTGCCAGCAGCGTAGCCAGCGGGGGGGGCCAAGAGACCCAGTACTTC,CASSVASGGGQETQYF
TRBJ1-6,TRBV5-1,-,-,TGCGCCAGCAGCTTGTCAGCCGGGAGTAATTCACCCCTCCACTTT,CASSLSAGSNSPLHF
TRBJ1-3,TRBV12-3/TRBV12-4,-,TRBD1,TGTGCCAGCAGTGCAGACAGGGGAATTACCATATATTTT,CASSADRGITIYF